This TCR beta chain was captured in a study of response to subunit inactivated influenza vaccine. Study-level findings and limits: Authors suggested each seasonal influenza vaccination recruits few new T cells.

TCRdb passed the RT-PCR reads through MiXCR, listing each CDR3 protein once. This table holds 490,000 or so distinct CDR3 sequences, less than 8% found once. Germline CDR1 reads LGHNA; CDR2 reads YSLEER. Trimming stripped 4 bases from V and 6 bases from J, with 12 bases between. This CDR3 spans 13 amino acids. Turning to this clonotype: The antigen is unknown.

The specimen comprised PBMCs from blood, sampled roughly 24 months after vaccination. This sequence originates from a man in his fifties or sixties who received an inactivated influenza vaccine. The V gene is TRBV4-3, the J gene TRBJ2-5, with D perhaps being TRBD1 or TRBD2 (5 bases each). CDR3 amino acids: CASSPGRLKTQYF. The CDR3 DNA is TGCGCCAGCAGCCCGGGACGGTTGAAGACCCAGTACTTC.